This T cell receptor beta chain was profiled in a study of control samples from healthy donors and cancer patients. Profiling relied on immunoSEQ multiplex PCR, and the TCRdb table lists in-frame clones only, not all of them. There are more than 20,000 clones in the sample; more than 75% occur only once, and roughly an eighth lies in the top ten. Germline lookup yields CDR1 MNHEY and CDR2 SVGEGT. J lost 6 bases, V lost 4 bases, and 8 bases had no gene match. The CDR3 spans 14 residues. Sequencing was carried out using PBMCs. This rearrangement joins TRBV6-2 or TRBV6-3 to TRBJ2-7, with 8 bases identical to TRBD2. The sequence derives from a man aged 50 to 59 with lung cancer. The CDR3 DNA reads TGTGCCAGCAGTTTAGGACTAGCCGTTACCGAGCAGTACTTC. Protein: CASSLGLAVTEQYF.